The source of this TCR beta chain is a study of T cell responses to AZD1222 COVID-19 vaccine. V shed 2 bases, J shed 0 bases, and the junction held 3 bases outside the gene matches. Germline CDR1 and CDR2: SGDLS and YYNGEE. This CDR3 has 15 residues. The assay was immunoSEQ multiplex PCR, and TCRdb's table has in-frame clones only and misses some. The sample gives approximately 100,000 clones, roughly 89% of which show up once; under 50% is in the top ten. To note about this clone: What it binds is not known.

Study outcomes and limitations: It should be noted that donors were predominantly white British and more often female, and clonal diversity was possibly underestimated. Close to half of spike-specific TCRs reportedly recognize unmutated variant regions. Spike-specific TCR breadth and depth were elevated following two AZD1222 doses. Regions 160-218 and 743-854 dominated among vaccine-associated CD4 TCRs spanning spike.

The input for sequencing was peripheral blood, taken on day 0 of AZD1222 vaccination. The rearrangement uses TRBV9 and TRBJ2-7, with TRBD1 matching over 9 bases. The origin of this receptor is an adult in good health. DNA of the CDR3: TGTGCCAGCAGCGTGGGGACAGGGAGCTCCTACGAGCAGTACTTC. The encoded protein is CASSVGTGSSYEQYF.